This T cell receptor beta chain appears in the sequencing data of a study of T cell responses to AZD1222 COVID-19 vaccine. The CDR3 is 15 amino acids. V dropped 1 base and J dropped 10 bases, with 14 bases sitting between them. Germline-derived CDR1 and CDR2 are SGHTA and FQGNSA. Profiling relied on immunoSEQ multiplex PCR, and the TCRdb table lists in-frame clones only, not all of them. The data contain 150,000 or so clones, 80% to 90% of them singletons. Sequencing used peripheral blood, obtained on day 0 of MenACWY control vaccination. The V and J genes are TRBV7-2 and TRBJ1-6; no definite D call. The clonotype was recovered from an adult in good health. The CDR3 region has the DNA TGTGCCAGCAGCTTAGTGGGAGGACGTAGCTCACCCCTCCACTTT. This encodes CASSLVGGRSSPLHF.